This TCR beta chain came from a study of blood T cells in healthy people across ages. General study points: Observed TCR beta diversity showed a strong correlation with the percentage of naive T cells as measured by flow cytometry. Versus aged donors, long-lived donors had higher diversity and more naive CD4+ cells.

Next came a second PCR, run for about 7 to 11 cycles, which used a sample-barcoded 5' primer along with a J-beta primer mix. Each cDNA molecule was tagged by a template-switch adaptor that had 12 random nucleotides. TCRdb independently ran MiXCR on the 5' RACE reads; one entry per CDR3 protein. Of around 1,500,000 distinct CDR3 sequences in the sample, roughly 27% were seen once. This clonotype was counted between two and nine times. The antigen remains undetermined. The CDR3 is 15 residues long. Germline V gives CDR1 MGHRA, CDR2 YSYEKL. The V segment lost 4 bases and the J segment 3 bases; nucleotides outside the gene matches: 6. Each sample yielded at least 6 micrograms of PBMC total RNA.

This receptor was obtained from a woman in her thirties in good health. The sequenced material came from blood. The chain couples TRBV4-1 to TRBJ2-3; 8 bases match TRBD2. This CDR3 reads CASSRAGLETDTQYF. The CDR3 DNA is TGCGCCAGCAGCCGAGCGGGACTAGAGACAGATACGCAGTATTTT.